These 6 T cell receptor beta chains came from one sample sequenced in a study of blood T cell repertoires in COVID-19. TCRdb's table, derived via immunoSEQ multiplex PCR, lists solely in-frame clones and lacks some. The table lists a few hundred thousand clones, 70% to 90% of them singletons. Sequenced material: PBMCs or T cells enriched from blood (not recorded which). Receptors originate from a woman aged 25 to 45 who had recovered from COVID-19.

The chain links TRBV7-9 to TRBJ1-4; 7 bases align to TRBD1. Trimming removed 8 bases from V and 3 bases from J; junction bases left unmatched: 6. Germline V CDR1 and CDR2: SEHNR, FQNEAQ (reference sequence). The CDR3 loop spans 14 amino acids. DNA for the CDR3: TGTGCCAGCTGGAACGGACAGGCTAATGAAAAACTGTTTTTT. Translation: CASWNGQANEKLFF. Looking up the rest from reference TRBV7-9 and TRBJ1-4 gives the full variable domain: DTGVSQNPRHKITKRGQNVTFRCDPISEHNRLYWYRQTLGQGPEFLTYFQNEAQLEKSRLLSDRFSAERPKGSFSTLEIQRTEQGDSAMYLCASWNGQANEKLFFGSGTQLSVL.

The CDR3 coding sequence is TGTGCCAGCAGTGAATCCCCGGGCGGGGGGGCGAGGCAGACCCAGTACTTC. Its translation is CASSESPGGGARQTQYF. The chain employs TRBV6-1 and TRBJ2-5; 9 bases align to TRBD2. This CDR3 comprises 17 residues. From germline, CDR1 is MNHNS and CDR2 SASEGT. V lost 2 bases, J lost 6 bases, and 13 bases stayed unmatched.

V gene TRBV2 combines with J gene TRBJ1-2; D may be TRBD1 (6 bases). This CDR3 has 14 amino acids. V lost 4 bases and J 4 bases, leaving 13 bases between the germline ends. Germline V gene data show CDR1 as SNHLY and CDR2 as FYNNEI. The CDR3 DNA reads TGTGCCAGCAGTGGGGGAACAGGGCGCTATGGCTACACCTTC. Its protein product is CASSGGTGRYGYTF.

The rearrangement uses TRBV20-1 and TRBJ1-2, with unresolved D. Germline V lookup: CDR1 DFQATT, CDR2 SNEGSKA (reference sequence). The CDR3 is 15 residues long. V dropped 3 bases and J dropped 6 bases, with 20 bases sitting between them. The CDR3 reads CSASRPPEVSDGYTF. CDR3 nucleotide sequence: TGCAGTGCTAGTCGTCCCCCAGAGGTATCGGATGGCTACACCTTC.

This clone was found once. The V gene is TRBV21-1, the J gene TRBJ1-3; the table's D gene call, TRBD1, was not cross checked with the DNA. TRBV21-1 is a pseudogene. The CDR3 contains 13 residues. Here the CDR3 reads CASRGDSGNTIYF. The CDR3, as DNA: TGTGCCAGCAGAGGGGACTCTGGAAACACCATATATTTT.

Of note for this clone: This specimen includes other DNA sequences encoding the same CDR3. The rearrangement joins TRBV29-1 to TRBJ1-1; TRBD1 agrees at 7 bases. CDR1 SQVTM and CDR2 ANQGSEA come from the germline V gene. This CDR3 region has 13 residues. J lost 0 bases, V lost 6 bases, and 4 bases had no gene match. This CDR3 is CSVRTGLNTEAFF. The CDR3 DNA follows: TGCAGCGTGAGGACAGGCTTGAACACTGAAGCTTTCTTT.